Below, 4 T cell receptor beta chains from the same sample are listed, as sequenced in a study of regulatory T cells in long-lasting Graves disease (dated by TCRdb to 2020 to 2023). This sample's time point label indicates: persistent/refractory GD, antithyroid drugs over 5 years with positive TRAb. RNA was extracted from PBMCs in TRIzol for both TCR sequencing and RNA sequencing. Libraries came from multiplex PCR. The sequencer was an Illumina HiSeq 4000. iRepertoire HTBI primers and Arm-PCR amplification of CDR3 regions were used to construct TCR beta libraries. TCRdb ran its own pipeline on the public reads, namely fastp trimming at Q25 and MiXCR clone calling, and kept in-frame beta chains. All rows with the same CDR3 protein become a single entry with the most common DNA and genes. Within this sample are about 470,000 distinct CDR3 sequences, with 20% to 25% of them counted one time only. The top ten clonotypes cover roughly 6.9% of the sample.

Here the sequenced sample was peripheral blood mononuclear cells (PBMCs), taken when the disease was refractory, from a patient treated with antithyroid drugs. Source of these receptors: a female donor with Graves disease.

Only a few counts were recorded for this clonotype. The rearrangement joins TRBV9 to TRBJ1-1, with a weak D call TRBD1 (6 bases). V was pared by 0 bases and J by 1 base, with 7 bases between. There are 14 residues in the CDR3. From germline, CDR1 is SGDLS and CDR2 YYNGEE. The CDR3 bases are TGTGCCAGCAGCGTAGCGGGGGCGAACACTGAAGCTTTCTTT. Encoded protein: CASSVAGANTEAFF.

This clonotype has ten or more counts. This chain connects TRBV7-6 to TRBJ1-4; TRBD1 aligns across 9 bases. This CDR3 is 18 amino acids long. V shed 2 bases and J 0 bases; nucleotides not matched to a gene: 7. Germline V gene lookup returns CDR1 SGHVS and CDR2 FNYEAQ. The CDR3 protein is CASSLKQGAGPTNEKLFF. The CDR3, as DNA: TGTGCCAGCAGCTTAAAACAGGGGGCCGGACCAACTAATGAAAAACTGTTTTTT.

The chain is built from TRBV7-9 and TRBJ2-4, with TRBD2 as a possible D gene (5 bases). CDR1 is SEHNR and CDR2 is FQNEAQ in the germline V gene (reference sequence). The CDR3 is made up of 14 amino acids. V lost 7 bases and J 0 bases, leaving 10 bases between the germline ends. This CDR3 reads CASNRGLAKNIQYF. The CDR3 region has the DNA TGTGCCAGCAACCGAGGGTTAGCCAAAAACATTCAGTACTTC.

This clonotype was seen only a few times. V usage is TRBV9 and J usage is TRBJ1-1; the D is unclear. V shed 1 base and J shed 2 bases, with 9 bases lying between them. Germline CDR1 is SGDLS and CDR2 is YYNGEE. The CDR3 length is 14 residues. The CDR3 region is CASSVNWGNTEAFF. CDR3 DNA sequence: TGTGCCAGCAGCGTAAACTGGGGAAACACTGAAGCTTTCTTT.